This entry lists 21 T cell receptor beta chains sequenced from one sample in a study of OX40 agonist ivuxolimab in advanced cancers. Profiling relied on immunoSEQ multiplex PCR, and the TCRdb table lists in-frame clones only, not all of them. Among 70,000 or so clones, 80% to 90% were seen once, and the ten largest hold less than 7.5%. This specimen was CD4+ or CD8+ T cells sorted from blood, taken in a trial of the OX40 agonist ivuxolimab. All receptors derive from an adult with an advanced solid tumor such as melanoma, head and neck, liver or kidney cancer.

The V gene is TRBV7-6, the J gene TRBJ2-2; no reliable D call. V was shortened by 2 bases and J by 8 bases, with 9 bases between the two germline ends. This CDR3 is 13 amino acids long. Per germline, CDR1 SGHVS and CDR2 FNYEAQ. The CDR3 loop is CASSLTVAGELFF. The DNA of the CDR3 is TGTGCCAGCAGCTTAACGGTGGCAGGGGAGCTGTTTTTT.

The sample holds a few counts of this clone. The V gene is TRBV19, the J gene TRBJ1-1; D is undetermined. Per germline, CDR1 LNHDA and CDR2 SQIVND (reference sequence). This CDR3 contains 10 residues. V was pared by 10 bases and J by 3 bases, with 6 bases between. In nucleotides, the CDR3 is TGTGCCACTCGAGACACTGAAGCTTTCTTT. This gives the protein CATRDTEAFF.

This rearrangement joins TRBV6-5 to TRBJ2-5; no clear D. The DNA matches TRBJ2-7 better at its end, which makes the J call doubtful. The CDR3 runs to 13 residues. CDR1 MNHEY and CDR2 SVGAGI come from the germline V gene. CDR3 nucleotide sequence: TGTGCCAGCAGTTCAACACACTCCTACGAGCAGTACTTC. Encoded protein: CASSSTHSYEQYF.

The CDR3 DNA reads TGTGCCAGCAGCCGGGCCTCACAGACTTCCTACGAGCAGTACTTC. Its translation is CASSRASQTSYEQYF. This chain joins TRBV5-6 and TRBJ2-7; no clear D gene. Germline CDR1 reads SGHDT; CDR2 reads YYEEEE. The CDR3 runs to 15 residues. Trimming cost V 4 bases and J 1 base, with 15 bases left between them.

The chain employs TRBV4-3 and TRBJ2-2; 8 bases are shared with TRBD1. CDR3 length equals 16 residues. CDR1 and CDR2 from the germline V gene are LGHNA and YSLEER. The J segment lost 4 bases and the V segment lost 4 bases, leaving 8 bases of the junction unmatched. The chain's CDR3 is CASSPTGDAITGELFF. In nucleotides, the CDR3 is TGCGCCAGCAGCCCGACAGGGGACGCGATCACCGGGGAGCTGTTTTTT.

This chain links TRBV6-1 with TRBJ1-1, with TRBD1 identical over 8 bases. The CDR3 is 15 residues long. Unmatched junction bases numbered 13, after V lost 5 bases and J lost 8 bases. The germline CDR1 and CDR2 sequences are MNHNS and SASEGT. This CDR3 reads CASSTSYRGGQEAFF. CDR3 sequence (DNA): TGTGCCAGCAGTACGTCTTACAGGGGGGGACAAGAAGCTTTCTTT.

V usage is TRBV5-1 and J usage is TRBJ1-1; D not certain. V was clipped by 4 bases and J by 2 bases, with 9 bases between them. Germline CDR1 reads SGHRS; CDR2 reads YFSETQ. The CDR3 has 13 residues. The CDR3 nucleotides are TGCGCCAGCAGCACCGGGCCCAACACTGAAGCTTTCTTT. This encodes CASSTGPNTEAFF.

The chain has TRBV7-8 and TRBJ2-3, with D uncertain. The length of the CDR3 is 15 residues. V lost 5 bases to trimming and J lost 2 bases, with 14 bases between them. Germline V gives CDR1 SGHVS, CDR2 FQNEAQ. This chain's CDR3 is CASSQLGIDTDTQYF. CDR3 DNA sequence: TGTGCCAGCAGCCAGTTGGGAATTGACACAGATACGCAGTATTTT. Full variable domain (remainder filled in from reference TRBV7-8 and TRBJ2-3): GAGVSQSPRYKVAKRGQDVALRCDPISGHVSLFWYQQALGQGPEFLTYFQNEAQLDKSGLPSDRFFAERPEGSVSTLKIQRTQQEDSAVYLCASSQLGIDTDTQYFGPGTRLTVL.

This chain uses TRBV6-1 with TRBJ2-2, with D tentatively TRBD1 or TRBD2 (5 bases each). Trimming took off 9 bases at V and 3 bases at J, with 17 bases between the two ends. The CDR3 length is 15 residues. CDR1 and CDR2 (germline): MNHNS, SASEGT. The CDR3 protein is CASPRDAEYTGELFF. DNA for the CDR3: TGTGCCAGTCCTAGGGACGCAGAATACACCGGGGAGCTGTTTTTT.

The chain recombines TRBV2 with TRBJ2-7; perhaps TRBD1 as D (5 bases). V shed 6 bases and J shed 2 bases, with 14 bases lying between them. The CDR3 is 14 residues long. The germline gives CDR1 SNHLY, CDR2 FYNNEI. In DNA form, the CDR3 reads TGTGCCAGCAGCCCCGTATACAGGCCCTACGAGCAGTACTTC. Residues: CASSPVYRPYEQYF.

The chain has TRBV9 and TRBJ2-3; D remains unclear. The CDR3 loop spans 13 amino acids. V was pared by 1 base and J by 2 bases, with 5 bases between. Germline CDR1 reads SGDLS; CDR2 reads YYNGEE. This CDR3 is CASSVLYTDTQYF. As DNA, the CDR3 is TGTGCCAGCAGCGTACTTTACACAGATACGCAGTATTTT.

V usage is TRBV2 and J usage is TRBJ1-5; 9 bases are shared with TRBD1. With 5 bases clipped from V and 1 base from J, the junction kept 6 bases outside the gene matches. This CDR3 is 16 amino acids long. Germline values: CDR1 SNHLY, CDR2 FYNNEI. The CDR3 is CASSRTGAGSNQPQHF. The CDR3 bases are TGTGCCAGCAGTAGGACAGGGGCCGGGAGCAATCAGCCCCAGCATTTT.

The chain uses TRBV7-9 and TRBJ1-1; a weak D match, TRBD1 (5 bases). The CDR3 runs to 12 residues. Trimming took off 5 bases at V and 3 bases at J, with 7 bases between the two ends. Germline lookup yields CDR1 SEHNR and CDR2 FQNEAQ (reference sequence). Here the CDR3 reads CASSPGDTEAFF. CDR3 nucleotides: TGTGCCAGCAGCCCGGGGGACACTGAAGCTTTCTTT.

V gene TRBV2 combines with J gene TRBJ1-5; TRBD1 agrees at 7 bases. This CDR3 contains 16 residues. V was clipped by 5 bases and J by 2 bases; unmatched bases: 9. Germline loops: CDR1 SNHLY, CDR2 FYNNEI. As DNA, the CDR3 is TGTGCCAGCAGTCGACAGGGAGTCGTCCGCAATCAGCCCCAGCATTTT. Amino acids: CASSRQGVVRNQPQHF.

V gene TRBV19 combines with J gene TRBJ2-7; D tentatively fits TRBD1 or TRBD2 (6 bases each). CDR1 is LNHDA and CDR2 is SQIVND in the germline V gene (reference sequence). The CDR3 is 14 residues long. V was shortened by 3 bases and J by 1 base, with 10 bases between the two germline ends. CDR3 sequence: CASSMGGSSYEQYF. In DNA, the CDR3 is TGTGCCAGTAGTATGGGGGGCTCGTCCTACGAGCAGTACTTC.

The chain recombines TRBV2 with TRBJ1-2, with D unclear. Between the trimmed V and J ends, which lost 6 bases and 6 bases, there was a span of 20 bases. The germline CDR1 and CDR2 sequences are SNHLY and FYNNEI. This CDR3 spans 15 amino acids. The CDR3 spells CASSPQSGGEDGYTF. CDR3 nucleotide sequence: TGTGCCAGCAGCCCTCAGTCGGGAGGAGAGGATGGCTACACCTTC. The whole variable domain, filled in from reference TRBV2 and TRBJ1-2, reads EPEVTQTPSHQVTQMGQEVILRCVPISNHLYFYWYRQILGQKVEFLVSFYNNEISEKSEIFDDQFSVERPDGSNFTLKIRSTKLEDSAMYFCASSPQSGGEDGYTFGSGTRLTVV.

This sequence joins TRBV30 and TRBJ1-2, with D hard to call. This CDR3 is built from 14 residues. Trimming took 2 bases from V and 5 from J, leaving 15 bases between them. The germline V gene has CDR1 GTSNPN and CDR2 SVGIG (reference sequence). The CDR3 DNA is TGTGCCTGGAGTACCACCGGCGGCTATTATGGCTACACCTTC. This translates into CAWSTTGGYYGYTF.

The chain couples TRBV29-1 to TRBJ1-1; D not certain. V was pared by 2 bases and J by 5 bases, with 6 bases between. CDR3 size: 11 residues. Germline V CDR1 and CDR2: SQVTM, ANQGSEA. The CDR3 region is CSVESGTEAFF. The CDR3 DNA reads as TGCAGCGTTGAAAGCGGGACTGAAGCTTTCTTT.

The chain combines TRBV9 with TRBJ2-3; maybe TRBD1 (5 bases). The germline V gene has CDR1 SGDLS and CDR2 YYNGEE. The CDR3 consists of 15 residues. Trimming cost V 0 bases and J 1 base, with 9 bases left between them. CDR3 amino acids: CASSVDGAGTDTQYF. CDR3 bases: TGTGCCAGCAGCGTAGATGGGGCGGGCACAGATACGCAGTATTTT.

The genes are TRBV27 and TRBJ2-7; D is uncertain. The CDR3 loop spans 11 amino acids. The germline V gene encodes CDR1 MNHEY and CDR2 SMNVEV (reference sequence). Trimming pared 2 bases from V and 5 bases from J, leaving 4 bases between. The CDR3 reads CASSLGDEQYF. The CDR3 bases are TGTGCCAGCAGTTTAGGGGACGAGCAGTACTTC.

This chain uses TRBV6-1 with TRBJ1-2; 9 bases fit TRBD1. Germline V gene sequence: CDR1 MNHNS, CDR2 SASEGT. J lost 8 bases, V lost 10 bases, and 11 bases had no gene match. The CDR3 is 13 amino acids. The CDR3 DNA is TGTGCCACCACTGGACAGGGGTTATGGGGCTACACCTTC. The encoded protein is CATTGQGLWGYTF.